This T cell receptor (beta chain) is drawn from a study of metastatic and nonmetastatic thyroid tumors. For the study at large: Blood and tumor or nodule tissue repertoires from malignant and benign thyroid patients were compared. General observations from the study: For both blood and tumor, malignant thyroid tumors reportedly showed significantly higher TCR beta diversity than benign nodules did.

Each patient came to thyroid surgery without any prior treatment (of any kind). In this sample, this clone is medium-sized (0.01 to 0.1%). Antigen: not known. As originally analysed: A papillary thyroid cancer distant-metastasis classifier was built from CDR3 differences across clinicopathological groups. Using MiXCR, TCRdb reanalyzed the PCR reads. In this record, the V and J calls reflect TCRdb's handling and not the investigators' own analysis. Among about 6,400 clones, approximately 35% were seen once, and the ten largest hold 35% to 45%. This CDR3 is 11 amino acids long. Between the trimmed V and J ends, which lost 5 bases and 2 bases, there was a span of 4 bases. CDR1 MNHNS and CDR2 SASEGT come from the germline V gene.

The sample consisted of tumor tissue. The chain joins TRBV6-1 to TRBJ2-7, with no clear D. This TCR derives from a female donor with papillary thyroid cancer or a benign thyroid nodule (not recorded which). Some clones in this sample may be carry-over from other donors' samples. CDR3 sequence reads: CASSRAYEQYF. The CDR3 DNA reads TGTGCCAGCAGTAGGGCCTACGAGCAGTACTTC.